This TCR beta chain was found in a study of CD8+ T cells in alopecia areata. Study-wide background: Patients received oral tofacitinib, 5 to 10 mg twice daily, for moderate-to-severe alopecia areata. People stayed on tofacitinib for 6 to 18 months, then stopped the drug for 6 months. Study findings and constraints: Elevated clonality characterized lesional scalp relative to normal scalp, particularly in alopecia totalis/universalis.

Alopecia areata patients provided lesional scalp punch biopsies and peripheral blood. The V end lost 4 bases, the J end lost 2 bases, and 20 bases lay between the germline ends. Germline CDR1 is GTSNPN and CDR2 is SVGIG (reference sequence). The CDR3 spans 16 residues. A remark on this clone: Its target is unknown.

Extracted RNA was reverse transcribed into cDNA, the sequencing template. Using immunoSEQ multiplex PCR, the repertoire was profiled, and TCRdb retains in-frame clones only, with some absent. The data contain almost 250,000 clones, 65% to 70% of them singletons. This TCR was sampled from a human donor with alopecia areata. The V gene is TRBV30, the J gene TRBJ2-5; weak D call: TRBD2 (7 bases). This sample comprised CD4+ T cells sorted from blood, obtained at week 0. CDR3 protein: CAWIKEWGGAQETQYF. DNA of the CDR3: TGTGCCTGGATTAAAGAGTGGGGGGGCGCGCAAGAGACCCAGTACTTC.